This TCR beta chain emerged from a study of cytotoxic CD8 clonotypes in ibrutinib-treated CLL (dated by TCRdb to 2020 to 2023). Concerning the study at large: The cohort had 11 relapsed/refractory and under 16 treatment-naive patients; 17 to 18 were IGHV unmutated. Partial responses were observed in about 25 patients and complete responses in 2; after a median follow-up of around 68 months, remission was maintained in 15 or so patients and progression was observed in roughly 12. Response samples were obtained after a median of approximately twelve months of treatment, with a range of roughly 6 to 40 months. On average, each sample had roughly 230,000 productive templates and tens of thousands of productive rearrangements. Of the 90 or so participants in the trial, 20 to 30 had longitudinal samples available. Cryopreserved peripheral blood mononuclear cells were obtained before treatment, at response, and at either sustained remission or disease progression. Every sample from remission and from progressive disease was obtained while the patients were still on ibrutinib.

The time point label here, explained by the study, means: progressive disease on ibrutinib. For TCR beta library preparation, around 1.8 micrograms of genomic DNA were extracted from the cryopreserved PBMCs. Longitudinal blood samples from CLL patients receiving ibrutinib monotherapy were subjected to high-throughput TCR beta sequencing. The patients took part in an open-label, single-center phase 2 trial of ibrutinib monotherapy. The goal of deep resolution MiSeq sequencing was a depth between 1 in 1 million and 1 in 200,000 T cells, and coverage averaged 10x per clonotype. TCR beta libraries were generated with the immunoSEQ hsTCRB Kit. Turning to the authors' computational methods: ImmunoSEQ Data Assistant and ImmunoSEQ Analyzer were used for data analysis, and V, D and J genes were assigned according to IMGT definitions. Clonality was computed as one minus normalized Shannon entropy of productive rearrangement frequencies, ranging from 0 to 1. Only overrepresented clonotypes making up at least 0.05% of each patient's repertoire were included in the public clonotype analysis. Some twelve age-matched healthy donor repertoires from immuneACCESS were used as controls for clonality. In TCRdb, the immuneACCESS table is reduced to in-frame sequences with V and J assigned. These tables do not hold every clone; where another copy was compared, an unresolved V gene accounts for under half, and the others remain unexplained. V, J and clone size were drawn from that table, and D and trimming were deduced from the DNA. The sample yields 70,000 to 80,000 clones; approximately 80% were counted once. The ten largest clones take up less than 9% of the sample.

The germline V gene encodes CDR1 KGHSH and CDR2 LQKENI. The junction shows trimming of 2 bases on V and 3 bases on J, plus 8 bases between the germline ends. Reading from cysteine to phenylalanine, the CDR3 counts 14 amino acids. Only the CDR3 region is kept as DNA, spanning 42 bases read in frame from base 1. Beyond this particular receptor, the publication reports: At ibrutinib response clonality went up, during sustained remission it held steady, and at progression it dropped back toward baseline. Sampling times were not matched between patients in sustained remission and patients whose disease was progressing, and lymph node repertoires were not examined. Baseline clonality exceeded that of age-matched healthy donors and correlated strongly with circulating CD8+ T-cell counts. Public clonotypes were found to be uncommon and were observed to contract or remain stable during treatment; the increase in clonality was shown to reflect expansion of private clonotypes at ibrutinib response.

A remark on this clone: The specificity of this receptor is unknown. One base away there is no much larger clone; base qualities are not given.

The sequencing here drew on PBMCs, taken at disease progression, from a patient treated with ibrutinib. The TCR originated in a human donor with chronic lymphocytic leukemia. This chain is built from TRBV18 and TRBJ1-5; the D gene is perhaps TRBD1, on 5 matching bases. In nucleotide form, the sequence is TGTGCCAGCTCACCAGGGGGAAACAATCAGCCCCAGCATTTT. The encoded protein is CASSPGGNNQPQHF.